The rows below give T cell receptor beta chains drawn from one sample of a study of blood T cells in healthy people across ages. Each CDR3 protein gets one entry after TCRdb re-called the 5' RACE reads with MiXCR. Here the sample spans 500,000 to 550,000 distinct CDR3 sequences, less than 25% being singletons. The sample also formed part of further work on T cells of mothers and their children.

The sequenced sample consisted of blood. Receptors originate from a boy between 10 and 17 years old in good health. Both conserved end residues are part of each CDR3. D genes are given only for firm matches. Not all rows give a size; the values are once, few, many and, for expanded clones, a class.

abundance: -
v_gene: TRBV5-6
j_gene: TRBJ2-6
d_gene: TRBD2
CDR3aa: CASRGGGTSGANVLTF
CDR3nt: TGTGCCAGCAGGGGGGGGGGAACCTCTGGGGCCAACGTCCTGACTTTC

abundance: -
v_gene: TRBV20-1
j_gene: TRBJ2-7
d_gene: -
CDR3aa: CSALSGRTSYEQYF
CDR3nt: TGCAGTGCTCTTAGCGGACGGACATCCTACGAGCAGTACTTC

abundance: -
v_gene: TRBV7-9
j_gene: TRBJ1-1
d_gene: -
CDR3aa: CASSARAQLNTEAFF
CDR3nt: TGTGCCAGCAGCGCCCGGGCCCAACTGAACACTGAAGCTTTCTTT

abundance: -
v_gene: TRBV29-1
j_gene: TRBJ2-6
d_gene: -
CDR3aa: CSVATSGANVLTF
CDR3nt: TGCAGCGTAGCCACCTCTGGGGCCAACGTCCTGACTTTC

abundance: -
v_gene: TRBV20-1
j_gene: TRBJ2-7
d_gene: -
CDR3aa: CSARDPENPTYEQYF
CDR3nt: TGCAGTGCTAGAGACCCAGAAAACCCTACCTACGAGCAGTACTTC

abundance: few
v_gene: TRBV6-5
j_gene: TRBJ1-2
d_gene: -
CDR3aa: CASSYPHLPTGASGYTF
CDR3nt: TGTGCCAGCAGTTACCCTCATCTTCCGACAGGTGCGAGTGGCTACACCTTC

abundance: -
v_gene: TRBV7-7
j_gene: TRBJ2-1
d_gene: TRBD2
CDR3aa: CASSLALAGNNEQFF
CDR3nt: TGTGCTAGCAGCTTAGCTCTAGCGGGAAACAATGAGCAGTTCTTC

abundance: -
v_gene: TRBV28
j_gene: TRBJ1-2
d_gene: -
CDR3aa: CASSLLPGNYGYTF
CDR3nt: TGTGCCAGCAGTTTATTACCGGGAAACTATGGCTACACCTTC

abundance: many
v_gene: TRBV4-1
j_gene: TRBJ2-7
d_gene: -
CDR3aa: CASSQHGTSNTYEQYF
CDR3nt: TGCGCCAGCAGCCAACATGGGACATCCAACACCTACGAGCAGTACTTC

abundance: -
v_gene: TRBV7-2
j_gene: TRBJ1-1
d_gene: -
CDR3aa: CASSLHWGNTEAFF
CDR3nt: TGTGCCAGCAGCCTTCACTGGGGGAACACTGAAGCTTTCTTT

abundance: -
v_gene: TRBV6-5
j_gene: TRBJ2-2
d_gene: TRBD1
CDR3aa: CASCYSNYRGDTGERFF
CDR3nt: TGTGCCAGCTGTTACTCGAACTACAGGGGCGACACCGGGGAGCGGTTTTTT

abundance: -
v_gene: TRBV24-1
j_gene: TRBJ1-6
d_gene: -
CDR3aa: CATNAGEYSPLHF
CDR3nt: TGTGCCACCAACGCAGGCGAGTATTCACCCCTCCACTTT

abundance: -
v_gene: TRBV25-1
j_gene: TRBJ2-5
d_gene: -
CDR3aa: CATTEETQYF
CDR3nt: TGTGCCACCACGGAAGAGACCCAGTACTTC

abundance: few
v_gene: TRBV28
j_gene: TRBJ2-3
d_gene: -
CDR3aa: CASSNGRSTDTQYF
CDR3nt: TGTGCCAGCAGTAATGGACGGAGCACAGATACGCAGTATTTT

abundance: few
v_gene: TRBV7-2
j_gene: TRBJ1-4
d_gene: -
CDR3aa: CASSKGAVPSGKLFF
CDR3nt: TGTGCCAGCAGCAAGGGCGCAGTCCCGTCGGGAAAACTGTTTTTT

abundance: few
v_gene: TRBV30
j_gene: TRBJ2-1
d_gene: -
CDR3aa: CAWSVDSYNEQFF
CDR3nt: TGTGCCTGGAGTGTAGACTCCTACAATGAGCAGTTCTTC

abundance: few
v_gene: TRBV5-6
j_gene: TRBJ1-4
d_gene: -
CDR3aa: CASSLGLSGPEKLFF
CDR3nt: TGTGCCAGCAGCTTGGGTCTGTCAGGTCCTGAAAAACTGTTTTTT

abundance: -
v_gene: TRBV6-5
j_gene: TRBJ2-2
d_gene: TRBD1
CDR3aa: CASLKGGGGELFF
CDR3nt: TGTGCCAGCTTAAAAGGGGGCGGCGGGGAGCTGTTTTTT

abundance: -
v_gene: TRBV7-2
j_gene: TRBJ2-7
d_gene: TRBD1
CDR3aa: CASSFGDRVYEQYF
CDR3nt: TGTGCCAGCAGCTTCGGGGACAGGGTCTACGAGCAGTACTTC

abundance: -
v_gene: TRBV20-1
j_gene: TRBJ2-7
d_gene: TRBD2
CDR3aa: CSARRGGDYAFSYEQYF
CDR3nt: TGCAGTGCTAGAAGGGGAGGGGACTACGCCTTCTCCTACGAGCAGTACTTC

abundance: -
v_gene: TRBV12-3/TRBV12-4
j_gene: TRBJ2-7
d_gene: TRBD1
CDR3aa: CASSLAVTGVTEQYF
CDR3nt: TGTGCCAGCAGTTTAGCGGTTACAGGGGTGACTGAGCAGTACTTC

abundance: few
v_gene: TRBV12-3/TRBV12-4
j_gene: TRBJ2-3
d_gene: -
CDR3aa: CASSRGPGPTDTQYF
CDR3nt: TGTGCCAGCAGTCGAGGGCCAGGGCCCACAGATACGCAGTATTTT

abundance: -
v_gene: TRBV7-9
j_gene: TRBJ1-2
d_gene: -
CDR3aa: CASSQENYGHTF
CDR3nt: TGTGCCAGCAGCCAGGAAAACTATGGCCACACCTTC

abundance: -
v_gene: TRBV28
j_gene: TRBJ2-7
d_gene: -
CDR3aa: CATTPGRRRGQYF
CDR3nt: TGTGCCACTACCCCTGGCAGGCGGCGAGGGCAGTACTTC

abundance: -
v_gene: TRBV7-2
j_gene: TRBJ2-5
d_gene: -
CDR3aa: CASSSHRAGTQYF
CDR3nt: TGTGCCAGCAGCTCACATCGGGCGGGGACCCAGTACTTC